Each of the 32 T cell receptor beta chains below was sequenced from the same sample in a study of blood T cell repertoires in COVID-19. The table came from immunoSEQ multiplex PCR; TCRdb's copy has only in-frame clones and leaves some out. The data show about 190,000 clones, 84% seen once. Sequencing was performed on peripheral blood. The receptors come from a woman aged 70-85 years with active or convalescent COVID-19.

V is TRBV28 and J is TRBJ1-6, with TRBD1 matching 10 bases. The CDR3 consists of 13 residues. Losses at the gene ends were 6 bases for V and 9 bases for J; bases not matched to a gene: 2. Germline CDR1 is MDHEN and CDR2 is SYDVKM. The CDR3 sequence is CASRGTGASPLHF. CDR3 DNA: TGTGCCAGCAGGGGGACAGGGGCTTCACCCCTCCACTTT.

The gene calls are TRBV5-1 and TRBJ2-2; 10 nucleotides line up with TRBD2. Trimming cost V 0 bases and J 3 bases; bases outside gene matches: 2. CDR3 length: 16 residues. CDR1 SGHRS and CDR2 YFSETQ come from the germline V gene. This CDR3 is CASSLVGLADTGELFF. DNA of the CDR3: TGCGCCAGCAGCTTGGTTGGACTAGCGGACACCGGGGAGCTGTTTTTT.

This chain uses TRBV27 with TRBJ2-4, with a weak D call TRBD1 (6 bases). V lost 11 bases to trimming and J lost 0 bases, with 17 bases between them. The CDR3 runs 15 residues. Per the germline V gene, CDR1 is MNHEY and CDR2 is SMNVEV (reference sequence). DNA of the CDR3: TGTGCCCGCACGGGTGGACAGCTAGCCAAAAACATTCAGTACTTC. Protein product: CARTGGQLAKNIQYF.

This chain's CDR3 is CASSLEGRRGPSTDTQYF. CDR3 DNA: TGCGCCAGCAGCTTGGAGGGCCGGCGGGGACCTAGCACAGATACGCAGTATTTT. The chain joins TRBV5-1 to TRBJ2-3, with D maybe TRBD2 (6 bases). The CDR3 contains 18 residues. V shed 0 bases and J shed 0 bases, with 17 bases lying between them. CDR1 SGHRS and CDR2 YFSETQ come from the germline V gene. Supplemented by reference TRBV5-1 and TRBJ2-3, the full variable domain reads KAGVTQTPRYLIKTRGQQVTLSCSPISGHRSVSWYQQTPGQGLQFLFEYFSETQRNKGNFPGRFSGRQFSNSRSEMNVSTLELGDSALYLCASSLEGRRGPSTDTQYFGPGTRLTVL.

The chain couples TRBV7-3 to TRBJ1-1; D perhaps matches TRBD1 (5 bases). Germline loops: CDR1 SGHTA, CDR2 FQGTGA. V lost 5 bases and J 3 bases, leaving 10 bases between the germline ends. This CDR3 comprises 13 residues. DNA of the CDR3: TGTGCCAGCAGCCTCCGACAGCACACTGAAGCTTTCTTT. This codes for CASSLRQHTEAFF.

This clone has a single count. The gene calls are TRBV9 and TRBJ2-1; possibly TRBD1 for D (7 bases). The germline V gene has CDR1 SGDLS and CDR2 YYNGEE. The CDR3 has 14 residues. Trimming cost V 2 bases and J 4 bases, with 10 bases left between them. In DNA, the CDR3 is TGTGCCAGCAGCGTCCAGGGGGGATACAATGAGCAGTTCTTC. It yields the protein CASSVQGGYNEQFF.

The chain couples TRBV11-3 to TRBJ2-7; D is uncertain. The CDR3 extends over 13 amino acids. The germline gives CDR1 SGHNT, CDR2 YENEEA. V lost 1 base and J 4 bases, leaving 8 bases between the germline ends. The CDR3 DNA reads TGTGCCAGCAGCTTAGGCCAGTATTACGAGCAGTACTTC. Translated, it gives CASSLGQYYEQYF.

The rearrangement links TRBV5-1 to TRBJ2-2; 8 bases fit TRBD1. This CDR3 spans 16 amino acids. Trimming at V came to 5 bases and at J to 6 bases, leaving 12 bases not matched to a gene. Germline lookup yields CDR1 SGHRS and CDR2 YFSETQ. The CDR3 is CASSRDRGSVAGELFF. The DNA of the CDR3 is TGCGCCAGCAGTCGAGACAGGGGATCGGTTGCCGGGGAGCTGTTTTTT.

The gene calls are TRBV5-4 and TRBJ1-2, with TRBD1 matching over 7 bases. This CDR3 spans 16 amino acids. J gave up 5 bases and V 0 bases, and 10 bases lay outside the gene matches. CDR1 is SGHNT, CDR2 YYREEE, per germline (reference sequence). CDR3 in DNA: TGTGCCAGCAGCTTGGCGGGACAGCTTTCCTATTATGGCTACACCTTC. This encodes CASSLAGQLSYYGYTF.

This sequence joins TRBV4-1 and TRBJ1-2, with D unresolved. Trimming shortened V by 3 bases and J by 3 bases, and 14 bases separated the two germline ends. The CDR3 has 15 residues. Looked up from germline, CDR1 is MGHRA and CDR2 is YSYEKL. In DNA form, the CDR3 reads TGCGCCAGCAGCCAGACGACACCTAACTACTATGGCTACACCTTC. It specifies CASSQTTPNYYGYTF.

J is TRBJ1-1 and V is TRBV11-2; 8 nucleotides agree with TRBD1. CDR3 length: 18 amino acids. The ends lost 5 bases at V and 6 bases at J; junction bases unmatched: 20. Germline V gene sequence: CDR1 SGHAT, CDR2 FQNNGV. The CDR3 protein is CASSPRTHPGGVLPEAFF. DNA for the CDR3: TGTGCCAGCAGCCCAAGAACACACCCAGGGGGCGTTCTGCCTGAAGCTTTCTTT.

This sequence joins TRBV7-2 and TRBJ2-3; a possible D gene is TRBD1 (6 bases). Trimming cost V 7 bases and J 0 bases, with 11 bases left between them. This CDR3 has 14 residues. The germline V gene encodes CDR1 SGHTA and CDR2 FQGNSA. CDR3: CASKTRGSTDTQYF. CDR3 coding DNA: TGTGCCAGCAAAACTAGGGGGAGCACAGATACGCAGTATTTT. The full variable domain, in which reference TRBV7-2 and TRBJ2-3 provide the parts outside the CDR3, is GAGVSQSPSNKVTEKGKDVELRCDPISGHTALYWYRQSLGQGLEFLIYFQGNSAPDKSGLPSDRFSAERTGGSVSTLTIQRTQQEDSAVYLCASKTRGSTDTQYFGPGTRLTVL.

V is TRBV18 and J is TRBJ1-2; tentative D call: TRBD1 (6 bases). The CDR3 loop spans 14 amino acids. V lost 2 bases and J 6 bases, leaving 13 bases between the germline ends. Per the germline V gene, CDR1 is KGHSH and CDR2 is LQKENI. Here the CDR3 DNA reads TGTGCCAGCTCACCATGGCAGGGGCTTGATGGCTACACCTTC. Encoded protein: CASSPWQGLDGYTF.

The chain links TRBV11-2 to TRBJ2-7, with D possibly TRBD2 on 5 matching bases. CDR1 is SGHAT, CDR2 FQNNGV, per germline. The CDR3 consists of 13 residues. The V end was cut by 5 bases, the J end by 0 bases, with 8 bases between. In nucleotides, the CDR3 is TGTGCCAGCAGCCGGGGTCCCTCCTACGAGCAGTACTTC. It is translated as CASSRGPSYEQYF.

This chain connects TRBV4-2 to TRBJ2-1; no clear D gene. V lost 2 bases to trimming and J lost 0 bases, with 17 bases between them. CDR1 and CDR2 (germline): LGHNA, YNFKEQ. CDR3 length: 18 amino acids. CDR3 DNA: TGTGCCAGCAGCCAACGCCTCGTGCGCCCAAGCTCCTACAATGAGCAGTTCTTC. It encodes CASSQRLVRPSSYNEQFF.

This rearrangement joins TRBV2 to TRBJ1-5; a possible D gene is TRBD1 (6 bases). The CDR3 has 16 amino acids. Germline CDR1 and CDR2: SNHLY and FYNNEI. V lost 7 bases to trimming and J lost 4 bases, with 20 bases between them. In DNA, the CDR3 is TGTGCCAGCAAGGGGGACGGAGCGTGGAGGAATCAGCCCCAGCATTTT. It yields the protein CASKGDGAWRNQPQHF.

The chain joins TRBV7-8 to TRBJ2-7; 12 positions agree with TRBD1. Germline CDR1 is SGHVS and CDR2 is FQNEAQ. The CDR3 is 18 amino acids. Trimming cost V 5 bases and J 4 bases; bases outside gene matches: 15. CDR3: CASSPHRDRGRLRYEQYF. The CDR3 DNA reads TGTGCCAGCAGCCCACACCGGGACAGGGGGCGTTTGAGGTACGAGCAGTACTTC.

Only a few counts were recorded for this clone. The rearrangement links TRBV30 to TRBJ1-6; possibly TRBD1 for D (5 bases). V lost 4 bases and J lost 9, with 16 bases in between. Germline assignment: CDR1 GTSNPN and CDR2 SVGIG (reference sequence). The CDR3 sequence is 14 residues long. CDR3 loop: CAWNPFRGSSPLHF. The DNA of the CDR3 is TGTGCCTGGAACCCTTTTAGGGGTAGTTCACCCCTCCACTTT.

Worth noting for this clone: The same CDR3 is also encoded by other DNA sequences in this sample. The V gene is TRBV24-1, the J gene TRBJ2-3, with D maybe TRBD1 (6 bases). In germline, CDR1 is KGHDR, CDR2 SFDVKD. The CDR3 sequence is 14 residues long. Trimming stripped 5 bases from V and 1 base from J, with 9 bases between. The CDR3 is CATSVGGGTDTQYF. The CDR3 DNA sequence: TGTGCCACCAGTGTAGGGGGAGGCACAGATACGCAGTATTTT.

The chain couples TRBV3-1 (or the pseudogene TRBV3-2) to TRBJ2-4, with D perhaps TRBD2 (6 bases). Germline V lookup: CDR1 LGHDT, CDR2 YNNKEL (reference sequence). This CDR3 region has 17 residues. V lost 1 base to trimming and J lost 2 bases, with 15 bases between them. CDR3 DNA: TGTGCCAGCAGCCAAGGGCCGGCCGGGGGACCCAAAAACATTCAGTACTTC. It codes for CASSQGPAGGPKNIQYF.

The CDR3 loop is CASGLGQGVEETQYF. The CDR3 nucleotides are TGTGCTAGTGGTTTGGGACAGGGGGTGGAAGAGACCCAGTACTTC. The chain joins TRBV12-5 to TRBJ2-5; 9 nucleotides agree with TRBD1. Germline CDR1 reads LGHNT; CDR2 reads FRNRAP. The length of the CDR3 is 15 residues. V was clipped by 1 base and J by 3 bases; unmatched bases: 3.

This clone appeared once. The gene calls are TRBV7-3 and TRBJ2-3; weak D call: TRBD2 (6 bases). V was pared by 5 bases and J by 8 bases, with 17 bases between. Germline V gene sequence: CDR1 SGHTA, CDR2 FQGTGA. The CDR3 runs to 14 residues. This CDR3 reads CASSPGPGVVTQYF. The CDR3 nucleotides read TGTGCCAGCAGCCCAGGCCCGGGGGTTGTTACGCAGTATTTT.

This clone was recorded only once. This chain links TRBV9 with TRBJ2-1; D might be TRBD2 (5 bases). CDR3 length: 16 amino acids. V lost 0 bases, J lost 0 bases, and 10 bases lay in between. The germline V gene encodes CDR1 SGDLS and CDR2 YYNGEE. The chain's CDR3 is CASSVGAASSYNEQFF. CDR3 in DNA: TGTGCCAGCAGCGTAGGAGCGGCTAGCTCCTACAATGAGCAGTTCTTC.

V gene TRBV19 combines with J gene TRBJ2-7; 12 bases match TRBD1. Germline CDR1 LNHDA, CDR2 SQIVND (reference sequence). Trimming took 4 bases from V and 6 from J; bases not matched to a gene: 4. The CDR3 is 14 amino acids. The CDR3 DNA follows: TGTGCCAGTAGTACTTGGGACAGGGGGCCCGAGCAGTACTTC. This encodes CASSTWDRGPEQYF.

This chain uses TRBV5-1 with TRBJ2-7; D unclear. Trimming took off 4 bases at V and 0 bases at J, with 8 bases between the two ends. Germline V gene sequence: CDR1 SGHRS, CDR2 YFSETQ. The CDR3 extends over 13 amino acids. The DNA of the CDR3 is TGCGCCAGCAGCCCCGGTCCCTCCTACGAGCAGTACTTC. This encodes CASSPGPSYEQYF.

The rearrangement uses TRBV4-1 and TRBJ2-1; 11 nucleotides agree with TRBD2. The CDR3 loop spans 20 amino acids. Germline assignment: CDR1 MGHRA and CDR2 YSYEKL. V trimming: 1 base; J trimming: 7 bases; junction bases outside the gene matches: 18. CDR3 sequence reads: CASSQGPVGSGRGRGNEQFF. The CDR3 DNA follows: TGCGCCAGCAGCCAAGGCCCCGTCGGTAGCGGGAGGGGCCGTGGGAATGAGCAGTTCTTC.

CDR3 amino acids: CASGGQGQETQYF. DNA for the CDR3: TGCGCCAGCGGCGGACAGGGCCAAGAGACCCAGTACTTC. The V call is TRBV5-1, the J call TRBJ2-5, with 8 nucleotides matching TRBD1. Germline loops: CDR1 SGHRS, CDR2 YFSETQ. V shed 7 bases, J shed 1 base, and the junction held 3 bases outside the gene matches. This CDR3 has 13 residues.

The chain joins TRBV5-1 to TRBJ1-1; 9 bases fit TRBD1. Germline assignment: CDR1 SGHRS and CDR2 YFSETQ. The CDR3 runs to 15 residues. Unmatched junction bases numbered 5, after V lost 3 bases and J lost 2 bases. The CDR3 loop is CASSSGDRVNTEAFF. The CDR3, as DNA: TGCGCCAGCAGCTCCGGGGACAGGGTAAACACTGAAGCTTTCTTT.

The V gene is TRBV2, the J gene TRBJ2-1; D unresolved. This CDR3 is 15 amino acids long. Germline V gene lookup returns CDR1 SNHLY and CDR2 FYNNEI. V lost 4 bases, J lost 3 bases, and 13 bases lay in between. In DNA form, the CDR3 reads TGTGCCAGCAGTGGCGCGGTATTGGGCTACAATGAGCAGTTCTTC. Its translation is CASSGAVLGYNEQFF.

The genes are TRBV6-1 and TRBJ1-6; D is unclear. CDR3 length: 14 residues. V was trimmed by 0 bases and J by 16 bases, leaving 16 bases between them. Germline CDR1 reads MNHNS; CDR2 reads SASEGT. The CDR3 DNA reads TGTGCCAGCAGTGAAGCGCTTCTCCGGGTCGAACTCCACTTT. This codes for CASSEALLRVELHF.

Written as DNA, the CDR3 is TGTGCCAGTAGTATCTCGCTAGCGGGAGTGATCCACGAGCAGTACTTC. Translating it yields CASSISLAGVIHEQYF. The chain recombines TRBV19 with TRBJ2-7; 10 nucleotides agree with TRBD2. This CDR3 has 16 residues. The V gene end was trimmed by 3 bases and the J gene end by 5 bases; junction bases not matched to a gene: 10. The germline gives CDR1 LNHDA, CDR2 SQIVND (reference sequence).

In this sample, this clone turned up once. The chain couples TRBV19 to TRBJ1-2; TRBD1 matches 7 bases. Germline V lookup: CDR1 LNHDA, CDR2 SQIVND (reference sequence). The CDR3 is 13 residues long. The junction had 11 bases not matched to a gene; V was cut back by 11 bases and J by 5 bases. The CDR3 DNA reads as TGTGCCTCTCGAGGGACAGCTGAGTATGGCTACACCTTC. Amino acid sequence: CASRGTAEYGYTF.